These 10 T cell receptor beta chains share one sample of origin, sequenced in a study of early T cells in non-severe SARS-CoV-2 infection. MiXCR, applied by TCRdb to the 5' RACE reads, yields one record per CDR3 protein. Among 100,000 to 140,000 distinct CDR3 sequences, roughly 11% were seen once, and the ten largest hold approximately 6.9%. Sequenced material: whole blood. These receptors were obtained from an adult who was a healthcare worker with PCR-confirmed SARS-CoV-2 infection or an uninfected control (not recorded which).

The table lists this clonotype with a few counts. J is TRBJ2-1 and V is TRBV3-1, with D perhaps being TRBD1 or TRBD2 (5 bases each). The CDR3 has 13 residues. V was clipped by 4 bases and J by 8 bases, with 12 bases between them. Germline V gives CDR1 LGHDT, CDR2 YNNKEL (reference sequence). The CDR3 here is CASSPVLGDEQFF. The CDR3 nucleotides are TGTGCCAGCAGCCCGGTTCTGGGGGATGAGCAGTTCTTC.

A few counts support this clonotype. The V gene is TRBV10-1, the J gene TRBJ1-1, with D maybe TRBD1 (5 bases). CDR1 and CDR2 (germline): WNHNN, SYGVQD (reference sequence). This CDR3 has 13 amino acids. V lost 0 bases, J lost 10 bases, and 12 bases lay in between. The CDR3 DNA is TGCGCCAGCAGTGAGTCGGCGGGGGATGGAGCTTTCTTT. Translated: CASSESAGDGAFF.

This clonotype was counted many times. The rearrangement links TRBV27 to TRBJ1-6; D ambiguous. Germline CDR1 is MNHEY and CDR2 is SMNVEV (reference sequence). This CDR3 has 14 residues. Trimming removed 6 bases at V and 10 bases at J, with 16 bases between. The CDR3 bases are TGTGCCAGCAGCCCGGGCCGGGTTGAGTCACCCCTCCACTTT. Protein: CASSPGRVESPLHF.

This clonotype was found a few times. The V call is TRBV5-4, the J call TRBJ2-1, with D tentatively TRBD1 or TRBD2 (5 bases each). V was trimmed by 4 bases and J by 9 bases, leaving 14 bases between them. Germline values: CDR1 SGHNT, CDR2 YYREEE (reference sequence). CDR3 length: 13 residues. The CDR3 loop reads CASSAPGTLEQFF. The CDR3 nucleotides are TGTGCCAGCAGCGCCCCCGGGACGCTTGAGCAGTTCTTC.

This clonotype is labeled as medium-sized. The chain is built from TRBV28 and TRBJ2-2; no firm D call. Germline lookup yields CDR1 MDHEN and CDR2 SYDVKM. V shed 2 bases and J shed 4 bases, with 5 bases lying between them. This CDR3 region has 13 residues. The CDR3 protein is CASSLGGTGELFF. As DNA, the CDR3 is TGTGCCAGCAGTTTAGGTGGCACCGGGGAGCTGTTTTTT.

V usage is TRBV25-1 and J usage is TRBJ2-2; TRBD2 matches 12 bases. This CDR3 is 19 amino acids long. CDR1 is MGHDK and CDR2 is SYGVNS in the germline V gene. The V and J ends lost 8 bases and 0 bases, in that order; junction bases with no gene match: 13. CDR3 region: CASSDRGLAGIANTGELFF. The CDR3 nucleotides are TGTGCCAGCTCCGACCGAGGACTAGCGGGAATCGCGAACACCGGGGAGCTGTTTTTT.

The J gene is TRBJ2-7, the V gene TRBV29-1; D not certain. The CDR3 consists of 13 residues. CDR1 is SQVTM, CDR2 ANQGSEA, per germline. Trimming pared 1 base from V and 9 bases from J, leaving 16 bases between. For the CDR3, the DNA is TGCAGCGTTGAAGCACCCGCAGGTTTGGGGCAGTACTTC. Translated: CSVEAPAGLGQYF.

This clonotype was seen many times. The rearrangement joins TRBV10-1 to TRBJ2-2, with a tentative D call TRBD2 (6 bases). With 4 bases removed from V and 3 bases from J, the gap between germline ends came to 12 bases. Looked up from germline, CDR1 is WNHNN and CDR2 is SYGVQD (reference sequence). This CDR3 region has 15 residues. The CDR3 here is CASSAGTQYTGELFF. The CDR3 DNA is TGCGCCAGCAGTGCCGGGACTCAGTACACCGGGGAGCTGTTTTTT.

This clonotype occurred a few times. V usage is TRBV9 and J usage is TRBJ2-7; D not resolved. The length of the CDR3 is 14 residues. V lost 0 bases and J lost 2, with 9 bases in between. Per germline, CDR1 SGDLS and CDR2 YYNGEE. In DNA, the CDR3 is TGTGCCAGCAGCGTAGGGGCGGAAACCTACGAGCAGTACTTC. This sequence encodes CASSVGAETYEQYF.

The sample holds a few counts of this clonotype. The gene calls are TRBV7-9 and TRBJ2-2, with D possibly matching TRBD2 (5 bases). Germline V gives CDR1 SEHNR, CDR2 FQNEAQ (reference sequence). The CDR3 contains 17 residues. Trimming shortened V by 6 bases and J by 7 bases, and 24 bases separated the two germline ends. Written as DNA, the CDR3 is TGTGCCAGCAGATCAGCGCGAGGGCGAAATCAAATCGGGGAGCTGTTTTTT. Translated: CASRSARGRNQIGELFF.